This T cell receptor beta chain came from a study of radiotherapy plus CTLA-4 blockade in lung cancer. Study-wide points: After radiotherapy and ipilimumab, tumor-derived clones expanded in peripheral blood.

A word on this clone: Its antigen is not known.

Enrolled patients, whose metastatic non-small-cell lung cancer was chemo-refractory, received focal radiation plus CTLA-4 blockade with ipilimumab. Profiling relied on immunoSEQ multiplex PCR, and the TCRdb table lists in-frame clones only, not all of them. This table holds some 62,000 clones, approximately 77% found once. The CDR3 has 15 amino acids. Germline-derived CDR1 and CDR2 are LGHNT and FRNRAP. Trimming removed 6 bases from V and 7 bases from J; junction bases left unmatched: 8. The chain has TRBV12-5 and TRBJ2-1, with 11 bases matching TRBD1. This material consisted of peripheral blood, taken from a patient treated with radiotherapy plus ipilimumab. This receptor was obtained from a human donor with non-small cell lung cancer who had a complete response to radiotherapy plus ipilimumab. The CDR3 DNA sequence: TGTGCTAGTGGATTACCCGGGACAGGGGGGAATGAGCAGTTCTTC. This translates into CASGLPGTGGNEQFF.